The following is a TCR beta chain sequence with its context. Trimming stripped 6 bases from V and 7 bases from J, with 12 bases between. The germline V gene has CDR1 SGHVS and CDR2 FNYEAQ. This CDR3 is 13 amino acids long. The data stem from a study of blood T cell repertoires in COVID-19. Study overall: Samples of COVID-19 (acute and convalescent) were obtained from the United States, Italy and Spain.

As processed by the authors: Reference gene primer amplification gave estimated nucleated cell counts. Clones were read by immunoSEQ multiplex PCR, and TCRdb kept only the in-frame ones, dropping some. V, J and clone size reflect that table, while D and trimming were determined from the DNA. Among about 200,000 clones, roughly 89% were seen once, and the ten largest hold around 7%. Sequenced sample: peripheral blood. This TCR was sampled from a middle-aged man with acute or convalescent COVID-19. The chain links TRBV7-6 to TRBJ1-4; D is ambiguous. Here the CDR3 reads CASSWRAGEKLFF. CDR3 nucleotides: TGTGCCAGCAGTTGGAGGGCAGGTGAAAAACTGTTTTTT.